This TCR beta chain was recorded in a study of blood T cell repertoires in COVID-19. Study as a whole: In each case, the material was cDNA or gDNA derived from T cells, B-cell-depleted T cells, or PBMCs.

In this sample, this clone turned up a few times. Some clones are missing from TCRdb's copy, which holds only in-frame ones; the method was immunoSEQ multiplex PCR. The repertoire includes about 120,000 clones, approximately 80% of them detected once, and roughly 7.9% sits in the top ten. Sequenced sample: peripheral blood. The receptor was derived from a human donor in a cohort sampled during active COVID-19.

CDR3 sequence: CASSVGQGDEQYF. In DNA form, the CDR3 reads TGTGCCAGCAGTGTTGGACAGGGGGATGAGCAGTACTTC. The chain couples TRBV2 to TRBJ2-7; TRBD1 agrees at 10 bases. Germline values: CDR1 SNHLY, CDR2 FYNNEI. The CDR3 spans 13 residues. V lost 4 bases, J lost 7 bases, and 4 bases stayed unmatched. Complete variable domain (other parts from reference TRBV2 and TRBJ2-7): EPEVTQTPSHQVTQMGQEVILRCVPISNHLYFYWYRQILGQKVEFLVSFYNNEISEKSEIFDDQFSVERPDGSNFTLKIRSTKLEDSAMYFCASSVGQGDEQYFGPGTRLTVT.